In its sample, the clone carrying this T cell receptor (beta chain) was seen a few times. Its antigen is unidentified. These data are taken from a study of blood T cells in healthy people across ages. At least 6 micrograms of total RNA were extracted per sample. The germline V gene has CDR1 MDHEN and CDR2 SYDVKM. This CDR3 spans 15 amino acids. Between the trimmed V and J ends, which lost 1 base and 1 base, there was a span of 8 bases. A second about 7 to 12 cycle PCR used barcoded and J-beta primers. Every individual sample yielded 2.5 million or more paired-end reads (each containing CDR3). One entry per CDR3 protein results from TCRdb running MiXCR on the 5' RACE reads. Here the sample spans roughly 800,000 distinct CDR3 sequences, 20% to 30% being singletons. General observations from the study: Since the PBMCs were unsorted, naive and antigen-experienced cells could not be conclusively compared. Those diversity estimates obtained from one million T cells were thought to be underestimates.

A further study also used this sample, focusing on T cells of mothers and their children.

The clonotype comes from a boy between 5 and 17 years old in good health. Source material: blood. The chain carries TRBV28 and TRBJ1-3; a possible D gene is TRBD1 (5 bases). The CDR3 here is CASSLSGTSGNTIYF. CDR3 nucleotides: TGTGCCAGCAGTTTATCCGGGACGTCTGGAAACACCATATATTTT.